This T cell receptor (beta chain) stems from a study of T cell changes during pregnancy in multiple sclerosis. The CDR3 is 16 residues long. Between the trimmed V and J ends, which lost 6 bases and 2 bases, there was a span of 19 bases. Germline CDR1 MNHEY, CDR2 SMNVEV (reference sequence). Only in-frame clones appear in the TCRdb table, and some are missing; sequencing was by immunoSEQ multiplex PCR. The sample comprises approximately 29,000 clones, approximately 89% of which are singletons, and 0.8% rests with the top ten. The chain combines TRBV27 with TRBJ2-5, with D uncertain. The TCR sequence derives from a female donor with multiple sclerosis, enrolled in a pregnancy study. The specimen comprised CD4+ T cells from peripheral blood mononuclear cells, sampled in the second trimester of pregnancy. The CDR3 region is CASRRLGLYPQETQYF. CDR3 DNA: TGTGCCAGCAGGAGGTTAGGCCTGTACCCACAAGAGACCCAGTACTTC.